These 20 T cell receptor beta chains originate from one sample sequenced in a study of T cells in Graves' hyperthyroidism and ophthalmopathy. From RNA transcripts, TCR beta CDR3 regions were amplified. First-round RT-PCR of the TCR CDR3 relied on the HTBI primer set. MiXCR was run by TCRdb on the multiplex PCR reads, yielding one entry per CDR3 protein. The sample gives 750,000 to 900,000 distinct CDR3 sequences, approximately 40% of which show up once; approximately 10% is in the top ten. Sequenced material: blood. The receptors come from a man aged 18 to 29 with Graves' hyperthyroidism.

The rearrangement links TRBV7-2 to TRBJ2-7; 8 nucleotides agree with TRBD1. Looked up from germline, CDR1 is SGHTA and CDR2 is FQGNSA. The J segment lost 7 bases and the V segment lost 3 bases, leaving 11 bases of the junction unmatched. This CDR3 has 15 residues. The CDR3 DNA reads TGTGCCAGCAGCTTGACAGGGGTCCGCCCCCTGGAGCAGTACTTC. Translation gives CASSLTGVRPLEQYF.

As to this clonotype: One junction end disagrees with the germline gene, perhaps due to a read error. V and J are TRBV6-5 and TRBJ2-3; possible D gene TRBD2, 5 bases. Germline CDR1 is MNHEY and CDR2 is SVGAGI. CDR3 length: 15 amino acids. The CDR3 protein is CASSELEVGVDTQYF. As DNA, the CDR3 is TGCGCCAGCAGTGAGTTGGAGGTTGGGGTAGATACGCAGTATTTT.

J is TRBJ1-2 and V is TRBV6-1; D is perhaps TRBD1 (6 bases). In germline, CDR1 is MNHNS, CDR2 SASEGT. This CDR3 spans 18 amino acids. The germline V and J ends were trimmed by 7 bases and 2 bases, with 26 bases remaining between them. The CDR3 DNA follows: TGTGCCAGCACTCCAAGGGGGGGGCGAAGTGGGGGGAACTATGGCTACACCTTC. The encoded protein is CASTPRGGRSGGNYGYTF.

This clonotype occurred many times. The V call is TRBV20-1, the J call TRBJ1-1; perhaps TRBD1 as D (5 bases). This CDR3 region has 15 residues. The V gene lost 6 bases and the J gene lost 7 bases, with 24 bases spanning the gap. Germline CDR1 and CDR2: DFQATT and SNEGSKA (reference sequence). CDR3 nucleotide sequence: TGCAGTGCGCCCCCGGGGGGAGACGTTAAGCATGAAGCTTTCTTT. This encodes CSAPPGGDVKHEAFF.

This clonotype was observed at least ten times. V is TRBV12-3 or TRBV12-4 and J is TRBJ1-1, with unresolved D. The CDR3 totals 12 residues. V was shortened by 5 bases and J by 8 bases, with 12 bases between the two germline ends. This chain's CDR3 is CASSPPGREAFF. The CDR3 region has the DNA TGTGCCAGCAGTCCCCCGGGTAGGGAAGCTTTCTTT.

The sample holds a few counts of this clonotype. V gene TRBV19 combines with J gene TRBJ2-7; perhaps TRBD1 as D (5 bases). V lost 6 bases and J lost 5, with 17 bases in between. The CDR3 totals 14 residues. Germline lookup yields CDR1 LNHDA and CDR2 SQIVND (reference sequence). The CDR3 is CASSLVGQGHEQYF. Written as DNA, the CDR3 is TGTGCCAGTAGCCTCGTTGGGCAGGGCCACGAGCAGTACTTC.

This clonotype was recorded at least ten times. The J gene is TRBJ2-7, the V gene TRBV12-3 or TRBV12-4; TRBD2 is a possible D gene (5 bases). This CDR3 spans 11 amino acids. Trimming pared 6 bases from V and 7 bases from J, leaving 10 bases between. In DNA, the CDR3 is TGTGCCAGCAGCTTGGGAGCTGAGCAGTACTTC. Translation: CASSLGAEQYF.

The V and J genes are TRBV9 and TRBJ2-5; TRBD1 matches 10 bases. V shed 4 bases and J 3 bases; nucleotides not matched to a gene: 9. Germline assignment: CDR1 SGDLS and CDR2 YYNGEE. The CDR3 runs to 16 residues. The CDR3 region is CASSRKTGTGEETQYF. The CDR3 DNA sequence: TGTGCCAGCAGCCGCAAGACGGGGACAGGGGAAGAGACCCAGTACTTC. Filled out from reference TRBV9 and TRBJ2-5, the complete variable domain reads DSGVTQTPKHLITATGQRVTLRCSPRSGDLSVYWYQQSLDQGLQFLIQYYNGEERAKGNILERFSAQQFPDLHSELNLSSLELGDSALYFCASSRKTGTGEETQYFGPGTRLLVL.

This clonotype turned up a few times. The V and J genes are TRBV10-3 and TRBJ1-5, with 9 positions matching TRBD1. V was pared by 11 bases and J by 2 bases, with 13 bases of the junction left unmatched. Germline V lookup: CDR1 ENHRY, CDR2 SYGVKD. The length of the CDR3 is 16 residues. CDR3 coding DNA: TGTGCCTGGAGTCCACAGGGGGCGAAGGGCAATCAGCCCCAGCATTTT. Residues: CAWSPQGAKGNQPQHF.

This clonotype was counted only a few times. The V call is TRBV4-3, the J call TRBJ2-7, with TRBD1 matching 7 bases. This CDR3 comprises 15 residues. Germline lookup yields CDR1 LGHNA and CDR2 YSLEER. V gave up 4 bases and J gave up 2 bases; unmatched junction bases: 8. CDR3 in amino acids: CASSLRTGETYEQYF. The CDR3 DNA reads as TGCGCCAGCAGCCTCCGGACAGGCGAGACCTACGAGCAGTACTTC.

The genes are TRBV7-2 and TRBJ2-7; no clear D. CDR3 length equals 15 residues. CDR1 is SGHTA and CDR2 is FQGNSA in the germline V gene. Trimming shortened V by 4 bases and J by 3 bases, and 16 bases separated the two germline ends. The CDR3 protein is CASSYEGPTGYEQYF. The CDR3 DNA sequence: TGTGCCAGCAGCTACGAAGGCCCTACGGGCTACGAGCAGTACTTC.

This clonotype was observed many times. The V gene is TRBV20-1, the J gene TRBJ1-1, with unresolved D. The ends were cut back, 4 bases at V and 4 bases at J, with 10 bases in the middle. The CDR3 consists of 12 residues. The V gene's germline CDR1 is DFQATT and CDR2 SNEGSKA (reference sequence). For the CDR3, the DNA is TGCAGTGCTACAACGGACCCCACTGAAGCTTTCTTT. Translation gives CSATTDPTEAFF.

J is TRBJ2-3 and V is TRBV5-1; tentative D call: TRBD1 (6 bases). The germline V and J ends were trimmed by 0 bases and 6 bases, with 14 bases remaining between them. Looked up from germline, CDR1 is SGHRS and CDR2 is YFSETQ. There are 15 residues in the CDR3. The CDR3 nucleotides read TGCGCCAGCAGCTTGGAGGGCCAGGGGCGGGATACGCAGTATTTT. This sequence encodes CASSLEGQGRDTQYF.

To note about this clonotype: A single base separates this from a much larger clone, so it may be a read error. J is TRBJ2-7 and V is TRBV3-1, with TRBD1 as a possible D gene (6 bases). The CDR3 is 13 amino acids. Between the trimmed V and J ends, which lost 5 bases and 5 bases, there was a span of 13 bases. Germline assignment: CDR1 LGHDT and CDR2 YNNKEL (reference sequence). For the CDR3, the DNA is TGTGCCAGCAGCTACAGGGAGACCCACGAGCAGTACTTC. This gives the protein CASSYRETHEQYF.

The rearrangement links TRBV4-1 to TRBJ2-7, with a possible D match to TRBD1 (6 bases). Between the trimmed V and J ends, which lost 8 bases and 7 bases, there was a span of 12 bases. Looked up from germline, CDR1 is MGHRA and CDR2 is YSYEKL. The CDR3 is made up of 11 amino acids. The CDR3 reads CASGQFKEQYF. CDR3 DNA sequence: TGCGCCAGCGGACAGTTCAAGGAGCAGTACTTC.

This clonotype was counted at least ten times. The chain joins TRBV7-9 to TRBJ1-1; 8 nucleotides match TRBD1. This CDR3 is built from 14 residues. Germline lookup yields CDR1 SEHNR and CDR2 FQNEAQ (reference sequence). J lost 6 bases, V lost 4 bases, and 7 bases had no gene match. The CDR3 coding sequence is TGTGCCAGCAGCTCCCGGGACAGGTTTTCTGAAGCTTTCTTT. Translating it yields CASSSRDRFSEAFF.

V usage is TRBV29-1 and J usage is TRBJ2-7; D is possibly TRBD2 (5 bases). CDR3 length: 12 amino acids. Trimming stripped 7 bases from V and 6 bases from J, with 16 bases between. Looked up from germline, CDR1 is SQVTM and CDR2 is ANQGSEA. The CDR3 protein is CSASTLGTEQYF. CDR3 nucleotide sequence: TGCAGCGCATCGACACTAGGTACCGAGCAGTACTTC.

The chain recombines TRBV20-1 with TRBJ2-7; the D is unclear. V was cut by 2 bases and J by 0 bases, with 11 bases left in between. Germline V gene sequence: CDR1 DFQATT, CDR2 SNEGSKA (reference sequence). The CDR3 runs 14 residues. The chain's CDR3 is CSARTIENSYEQYF. CDR3 DNA sequence: TGCAGTGCTAGAACAATAGAGAACTCCTACGAGCAGTACTTC.

J is TRBJ1-4 and V is TRBV6-5; D is ambiguous. V was shortened by 2 bases and J by 9 bases, with 10 bases between the two germline ends. The germline gives CDR1 MNHEY, CDR2 SVGAGI. The CDR3 has 13 residues. The CDR3 region is CASSYRAGKKLFF. The DNA for the CDR3 is TGTGCCAGCAGTTACAGGGCCGGGAAAAAACTGTTTTTT.

This clonotype was recorded many times. The genes are TRBV7-9 and TRBJ2-7, with a tentative D call TRBD1 (6 bases). CDR3 length equals 15 residues. V lost 1 base and J 5 bases, leaving 15 bases between the germline ends. Germline V gene data show CDR1 as SEHNR and CDR2 as FQNEAQ (reference sequence). Here the CDR3 reads CASSLVSGGAHEQYF. As DNA, the CDR3 is TGTGCCAGCAGCTTAGTTTCTGGGGGCGCGCACGAGCAGTACTTC.